This note documents a single TCR beta chain sequence. No antigen is known for it. The sample holds no much larger clone one base away, and base qualities are not on file. To sequence the TCRbeta CDR3 region, genomic DNA was isolated from the sorted cells. The immunoSEQ Assay was used to sequence the TCRbeta CDR3 regions. TCRdb obtained this table from immuneACCESS and retained in-frame rearrangements with V and J assigned. These tables miss some clones; where compared with another copy, unresolved V genes account for less than half of the shortfall, and the remainder is unexplained. Present in this sample are roughly 33,000 clones, over 80% of which were seen just once. Less than 2% of the sample comes from the top ten. These data are taken from a study of OX40 agonist ivuxolimab in advanced cancers. Study-level background: The costimulatory receptor OX40 (CD134) was targeted by ivuxolimab, a fully human IgG2 agonistic monoclonal antibody. Partial responses occurred in three dose-escalation patients: two with cutaneous melanoma and one with hepatocellular carcinoma. The paper describes the monotherapy dose-escalation part (N ≈ 50 patients) of the phase I trial of ivuxolimab. The purpose of peripheral TCRbeta sequencing was to test whether ivuxolimab changed TCR sequence diversity and led to clonal T-cell expansion. Of the approximately 54 patients in dose escalation, some 19 had hepatocellular carcinoma, roughly 15 had melanoma, 9 had renal cell carcinoma and 9 had head and neck cancer. Intravenous ivuxolimab was administered to patients every 2 weeks at six dose levels: 0.01, 0.1, 0.3, 1.5, 3 and 10 mg/kg. Prior anti-PD-1, anti-PD-L1 or anti-CTLA-4 therapy was permitted, and checkpoint inhibitors had been received by about 37% of dose-escalation patients. The dose-escalation cohort was 82.7% male with a mean age of about 60 years, ranging from roughly 23 to 85. Study-wide findings and limitations: Low levels of normalized T-cell clonal expansion were also seen in some patients who did not respond. In the 0.1-3.0 mg/kg groups, partial responders were among the patients with the lowest normalized peripheral clonal expansion, particularly in CD8+ T cells. Antigen specificity was not determined for the clonally expanded peripheral T cells. Clonal expansion of both CD4+ and CD8+ blood T cells was observed from baseline to week 6 at doses 0.1 to 3.0 mg/kg. After ivuxolimab, more expanded clones were found on average in CD8+ T cells than in CD4+ T cells.

The trial excluded patients who had a history of autoimmune disease or who were on systemic immunosuppression. In every dose cohort, peripheral blood was drawn for TCR sequencing at baseline, cycle 4 day 1, and cycle 7 day 1. Samples came from an open-label, multicenter, first-in-human phase I dose-escalation trial of ivuxolimab. Adults with locally advanced or metastatic melanoma, renal cell, hepatocellular, or head and neck squamous cell carcinoma were enrolled in the trial. Before TCR sequencing, CD4+ and CD8+ T cells were separately sorted from peripheral blood. This receptor was taken from an adult with an advanced solid tumor such as melanoma, head and neck, liver or kidney cancer. The input for sequencing was CD4+ or CD8+ T cells sorted from blood, taken in a trial of the OX40 agonist ivuxolimab.

The DNA sequence reads TGTGCTAGTGGTTTGGCGGCAGGGAATCAGCCCCAGCATTTT. This yields the protein CASGLAAGNQPQHF. In this chain, TRBV12-5 is recombined with TRBJ1-5; possibly the D gene is TRBD1, per 5 matching bases. V is pared back by 1 base and J by 4 bases, with 8 bases lying between the germline termini. For CDR1 and CDR2, the germline V gene lists LGHNT and FRNRAP. The CDR3 starts with the cysteine, ends with the phenylalanine, and has 14 residues. Left in the record is the CDR3 DNA by itself, 42 bases read in frame from the first base.